This is a list of T cell receptor beta chains from one sample in a study of breast tumors, draining lymph nodes, adjacent tissues. TCRdb independently ran MiXCR on the multiplex PCR reads; one entry per CDR3 protein. The profile covers roughly 100,000 distinct CDR3 sequences, with less than 40% appearing a single time and 5.5% to 7% taken by the ten largest. The specimen was axillary lymph node tissue. The receptors shown here come from a female donor with breast cancer. Some clones in this sample may be carry-over from other donors' samples. Each CDR3 is given with its conserved first and last residue. Each record gives: J gene, V gene, D gene, clone size, CDR3 DNA, CDR3 protein. A D gene is named only where the DNA matches it firmly. Clone size appears in some rows only: once, few, many, or a class for an expanded clone.

TRBJ2-3,TRBV20-1,TRBD1,-,TGCAGTGCCCCCAGGGACAGGGTAGATACGCAGTATTTT,CSAPRDRVDTQYF
TRBJ2-1,TRBV6-6,TRBD1,many,TGTGCCAGCAGTTACGGGGGACAGAGCTCCTACAATGAGCAGTTCTTC,CASSYGGQSSYNEQFF
TRBJ1-2,TRBV18,TRBD1,many,TGTGCCAGCTCACCAAGCGGGACAGAGGGCCAAGGCTACACCTTC,CASSPSGTEGQGYTF
TRBJ2-7,TRBV5-6,-,-,TGTGCCAGCAGCTCCAGGTTACCGGGGATGAGCTACGAGCAGTACTTC,CASSSRLPGMSYEQYF
TRBJ2-5,TRBV28,TRBD2,many,TGTGCCAGCACCAGGCGGGGGGAAGAGACCCAGTACTTC,CASTRRGEETQYF
TRBJ2-2,TRBV5-1,TRBD1,-,TGCGCCAGCAGCTTCGACAGGGTTGCCACCGGGGAGCTGTTTTTT,CASSFDRVATGELFF
TRBJ2-7,TRBV13,TRBD2,-,TGTGCCAGCAGCTTAGGCGTCGTAGCGGGAGCCTACGAGCGGTACTTC,CASSLGVVAGAYERYF
TRBJ1-4,TRBV30,-,-,TGTGCCTGGAGTGGTAGGGAAAAACTGTTTTTT,CAWSGREKLFF
TRBJ2-1,TRBV9,-,many,TGTGCCAGCAGCGTAGTGAGTGGGGGGGCATCGGAGCAGTTCTTC,CASSVVSGGASEQFF
TRBJ2-1,TRBV7-2,-,many,TGTGCCAGCAGCTTAAGGGGGGGGGCCTACAATGAGCAGTTCTTC,CASSLRGGAYNEQFF
TRBJ1-3,TRBV6-1,-,many,TGTGCCAGCAGTGAGCGGCCAGGGGCAGGAAACACCATATATTTT,CASSERPGAGNTIYF
TRBJ2-3,TRBV20-1,TRBD2,once,TGCAGTGCCCTAATTAGCGGGGGGACAAACACAGATACGCAGTATTTT,CSALISGGTNTDTQYF
TRBJ2-7,TRBV11-2,-,many,TGTGCCAGCAGTTATAGTCCAGGGGCCTACGAGCAGTACTTC,CASSYSPGAYEQYF
TRBJ2-1,TRBV30,-,many,TGTGCCTGGAGTGTGGGAGGTAGCTCCTACAATGAGCAGTTCTTC,CAWSVGGSSYNEQFF
TRBJ2-3,TRBV12-3/TRBV12-4,-,many,TGTGCCAGCAGGATGACAAGCACAGATACGCAGTATTTT,CASRMTSTDTQYF
TRBJ2-4,TRBV20-1,-,once,TGCAGTGCTGGGACCGGAGGAAAAAACATTCAGTACTTC,CSAGTGGKNIQYF
TRBJ2-7,TRBV11-3,TRBD2,many,TGTGCCAGCAGTCCTCGGCGGGAGAGTAACGAGCAGTACTTC,CASSPRRESNEQYF
TRBJ2-1,TRBV2,-,many,TGTGCCCTAAACGGGGGCTCCTATGAGCAGTTCTTC,CALNGGSYEQFF
TRBJ1-4,TRBV20-1,-,-,TGCAGTGCTAGGTGGACTAGCGGGAGAAATGAAAAACTGTTTTTT,CSARWTSGRNEKLFF
TRBJ1-1,TRBV7-2,-,few,TGTGCCAGCAGAGTACAGGGAGGTTCGAACACTGAAGCTTTCTTT,CASRVQGGSNTEAFF
TRBJ2-2,TRBV7-9,TRBD2,many,TGTGCCAGCAGCCCGGGACTAGCGGGCACCGGGGAGCTGTTTTTT,CASSPGLAGTGELFF
TRBJ1-2,TRBV9,-,many,TGTGCCAGCAGACCTAAAGGGGGGAGCTACACCTTC,CASRPKGGSYTF
TRBJ1-4,TRBV18,-,many,TGTGCCAGCTCAATAAAGGTTGGGGAAAAACTGTTTTTT,CASSIKVGEKLFF
TRBJ2-1,TRBV11-3,-,many,TGTGCCAGCAGCTCTCGGATGGGGCAGGAGGGTACGAATGAGCAGTTCTTC,CASSSRMGQEGTNEQFF
TRBJ1-4,TRBV5-1,-,many,TGCGCCAGCAGCTTACGAACAACTAATGAAGAACTGTTTTTT,CASSLRTTNEELFF
TRBJ2-1,TRBV3-1,-,many,TGTGCCAGCAGCCAAGGGGAAAGCTCCTACAATGAGCAGTTCTTC,CASSQGESSYNEQFF
TRBJ2-1,TRBV28,-,many,TGTGCCAGCAGTTTTGAGGAGGGAGTTCGGTTCTTC,CASSFEEGVRFF
TRBJ2-2,TRBV7-9,TRBD1,many,TGTGCCAGCAGCCCAACAGGGGCTGGGGAGCTGTTTTTT,CASSPTGAGELFF
TRBJ1-5,TRBV20-1,-,many,TGCAGTGCTAGAGATCGGTTGACAGGAGACGATCAGCCCCAGCATTTT,CSARDRLTGDDQPQHF
TRBJ2-1,TRBV20-1,-,many,TGCAGTGCACTAGTCTACAATGAGCAGTTCTTC,CSALVYNEQFF
TRBJ2-5,TRBV5-1,-,-,TGCGCCAGCAGCGCAAGGGGCGAGACCCAGTACTTC,CASSARGETQYF
TRBJ1-2,TRBV6-2/TRBV6-3,-,many,TGTGCCAGCAGCCCTATCGACCGGGTGGGAGGCTACACCTTC,CASSPIDRVGGYTF
TRBJ2-1,TRBV5-1,TRBD2,-,TGCGCCAGCAGCTGGGGCGGGAGAACCGGGGATGAGCAGTTCTTC,CASSWGGRTGDEQFF
TRBJ2-5,TRBV10-3,-,many,TGTGCCATCAGTGACCCCGGATGGGGGGCAAAGGAGACCCAGTACTTC,CAISDPGWGAKETQYF
TRBJ1-5,TRBV27,-,many,TGTGCCAGCAGTCACACCAGTAGGGAGGGCAATCAGCCCCAGCATTTT,CASSHTSREGNQPQHF
TRBJ2-1,TRBV27,-,many,TGTGGAGCAGGATTCTCCTACAATGAGCAGTTCTTC,CGAGFSYNEQFF
TRBJ2-3,TRBV5-1,TRBD2,-,TGCGCCAGCAGCTCAGGACTAGCGGGGGGGGTCACAGATACGCAGTATTTT,CASSSGLAGGVTDTQYF
TRBJ2-3,TRBV24-1,-,-,TGTGCCACCAGTGAAACCACAGATACGCAGTATTTT,CATSETTDTQYF
TRBJ1-5,TRBV25-1,-,-,TGTGCCGGCAGTGAGGATACGTGTAGGACCAGCCAAGATCAGGTCCAGGGGACTCAGCCCCAGCATTTT,CAGSEDTCRTSQDQVQGTQPQHF
TRBJ1-6,TRBV25-1,TRBD1,-,TGTGCCAGCAGTCCAGGAGGGACAGGGCATAATTCACCCCTCCACTTT,CASSPGGTGHNSPLHF
TRBJ2-3,TRBV5-8,-,many,TGTGCCAGCGCCAATGGGCTAGATACGCAGTATTTT,CASANGLDTQYF
TRBJ2-2,TRBV9,TRBD1,-,TGTGCCAGCAGCGTAGGACCGCACACAGGGGGGAACACCGGGGAGCTGTTTTTT,CASSVGPHTGGNTGELFF
TRBJ2-6,TRBV4-1,-,many,TGCGCCAGCAGCCAAGTTCAGTTATCTGGGGCCAACGTCCTGACTTTC,CASSQVQLSGANVLTF
TRBJ1-3,TRBV7-2,TRBD1,many,TGTGCCAGCAGCTTAATGACAGGGGCGACTGGAAACACCATATATTTT,CASSLMTGATGNTIYF